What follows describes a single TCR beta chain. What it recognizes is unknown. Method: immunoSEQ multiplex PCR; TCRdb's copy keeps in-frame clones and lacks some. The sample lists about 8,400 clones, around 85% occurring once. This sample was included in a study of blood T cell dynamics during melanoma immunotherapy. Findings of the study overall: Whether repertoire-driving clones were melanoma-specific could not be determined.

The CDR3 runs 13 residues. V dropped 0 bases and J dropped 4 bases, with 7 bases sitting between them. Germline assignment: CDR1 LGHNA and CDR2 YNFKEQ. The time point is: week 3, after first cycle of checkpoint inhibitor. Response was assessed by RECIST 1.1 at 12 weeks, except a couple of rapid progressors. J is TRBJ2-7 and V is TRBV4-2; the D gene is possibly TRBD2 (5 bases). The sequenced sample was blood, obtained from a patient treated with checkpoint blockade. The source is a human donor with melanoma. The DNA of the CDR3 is TGTGCCAGCAGCCAAGAACCGGGATACGAGCAGTACTTC. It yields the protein CASSQEPGYEQYF.